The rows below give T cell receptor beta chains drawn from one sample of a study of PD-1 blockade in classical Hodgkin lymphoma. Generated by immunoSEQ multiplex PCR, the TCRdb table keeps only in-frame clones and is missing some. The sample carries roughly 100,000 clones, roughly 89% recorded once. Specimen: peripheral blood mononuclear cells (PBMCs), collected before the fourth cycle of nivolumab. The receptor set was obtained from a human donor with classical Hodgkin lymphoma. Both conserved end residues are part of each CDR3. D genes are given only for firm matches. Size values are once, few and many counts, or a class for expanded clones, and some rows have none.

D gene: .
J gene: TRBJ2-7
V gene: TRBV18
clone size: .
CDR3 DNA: TGTGCCAGCTCACCACCAGCCAGGGGTGCCTACGAGCAGTACTTC
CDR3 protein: CASSPPARGAYEQYF

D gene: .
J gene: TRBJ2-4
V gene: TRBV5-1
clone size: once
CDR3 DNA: TGCGCCAGCAGCTTGGAAAACATTCAGTACTTC
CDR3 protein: CASSLENIQYF

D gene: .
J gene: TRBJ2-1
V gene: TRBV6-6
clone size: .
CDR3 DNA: TGTGCCAGCAGACTTACCAATGAGCAGTTCTTC
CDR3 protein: CASRLTNEQFF

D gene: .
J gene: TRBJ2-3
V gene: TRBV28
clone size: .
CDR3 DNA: TGTGCCAGCAGTCTGGGGTATTGGCGGTCAGGGGCGAGGGATACGCAGTATTTT
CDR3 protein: CASSLGYWRSGARDTQYF

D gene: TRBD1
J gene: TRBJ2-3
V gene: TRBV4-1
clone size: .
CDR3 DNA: TGCGCCAGCAGGGATCCGGGACAGGGAAAGGTAACAGATACGCAGTATTTT
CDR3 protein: CASRDPGQGKVTDTQYF

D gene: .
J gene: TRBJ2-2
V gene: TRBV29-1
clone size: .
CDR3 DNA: TGCAGCGTTGACAGGGTTGACACCGGGGAGCTGTTTTTT
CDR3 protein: CSVDRVDTGELFF

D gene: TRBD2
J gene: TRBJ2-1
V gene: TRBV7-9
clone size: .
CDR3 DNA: TGTGCCAGCAGCTTAGTGGCGGGAGTAATTAATGAGCAGTTCTTC
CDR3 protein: CASSLVAGVINEQFF

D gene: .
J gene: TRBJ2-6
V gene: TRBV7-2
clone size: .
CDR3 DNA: TGTGCCAGCACCCGACACACGGCTGGGGCCAACGTCCTGACTTTC
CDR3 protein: CASTRHTAGANVLTF

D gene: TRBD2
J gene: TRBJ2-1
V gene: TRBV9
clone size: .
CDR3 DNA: TGTGCCAGCAGCGTAGGTGCGGGAGCGGGGTACAATGAGCAGTTCTTC
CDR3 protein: CASSVGAGAGYNEQFF

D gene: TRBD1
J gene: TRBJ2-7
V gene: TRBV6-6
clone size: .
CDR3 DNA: TGTGCCAGACGACAGGGGTCCGAGCAGTACTTC
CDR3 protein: CARRQGSEQYF

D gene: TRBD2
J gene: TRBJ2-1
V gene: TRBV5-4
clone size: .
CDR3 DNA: TGTGCCAGCAGCTTGCCCAGCGGGAGGCACAATGAGCAGTTCTTC
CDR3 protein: CASSLPSGRHNEQFF

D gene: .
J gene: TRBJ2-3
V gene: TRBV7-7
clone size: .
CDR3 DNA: TGTGCTAGCAGCCCCTCTCCAGGGAGCACAGATACGCAGTATTTT
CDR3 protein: CASSPSPGSTDTQYF

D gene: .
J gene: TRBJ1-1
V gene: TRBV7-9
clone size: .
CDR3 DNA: TGTGCCAGCAGCTTTCAAACAGGGACTGAAGCTTTCTTT
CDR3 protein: CASSFQTGTEAFF

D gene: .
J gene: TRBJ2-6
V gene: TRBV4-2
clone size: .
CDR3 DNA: TGTGCCAGCAGCCAAACCTTGGACAACTCTGGGGCCAACGTCCTGACTTTC
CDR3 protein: CASSQTLDNSGANVLTF

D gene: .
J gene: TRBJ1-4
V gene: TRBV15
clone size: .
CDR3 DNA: TGTGCCACCAGCACCACAGGCACAACTAATGAAAAACTGTTTTTT
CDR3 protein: CATSTTGTTNEKLFF

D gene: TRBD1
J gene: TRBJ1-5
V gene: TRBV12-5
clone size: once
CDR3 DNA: TGTGCTAGTGCCGGGACAGGGGGCAATCAGCCCCAGCATTTT
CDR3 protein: CASAGTGGNQPQHF

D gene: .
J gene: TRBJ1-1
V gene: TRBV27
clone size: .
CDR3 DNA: TGTGCCAGCAGTTTAAAGAAGAACACTGAAGCTTTCTTT
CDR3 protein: CASSLKKNTEAFF

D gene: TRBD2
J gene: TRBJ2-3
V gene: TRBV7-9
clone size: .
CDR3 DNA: TGTGCCAGCAGCCCAGGTAGCGGGAGGGCCTACGCAGATACGCAGTATTTT
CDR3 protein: CASSPGSGRAYADTQYF

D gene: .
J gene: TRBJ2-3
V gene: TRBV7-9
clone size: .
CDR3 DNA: TGTGCCAGCAGCTTATCCTCCCCAACGCAGTATTTT
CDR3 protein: CASSLSSPTQYF

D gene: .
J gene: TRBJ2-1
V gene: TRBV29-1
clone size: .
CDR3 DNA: TGCAGCGGCTTACTGGGGGGAACTGAGCAGTTCTTC
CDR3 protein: CSGLLGGTEQFF

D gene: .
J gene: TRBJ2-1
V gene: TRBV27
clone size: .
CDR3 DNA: TGTGCCAGCAGGGGGGGATTTAGCGGAGACAATGAGCAGTTCTTC
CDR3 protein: CASRGGFSGDNEQFF

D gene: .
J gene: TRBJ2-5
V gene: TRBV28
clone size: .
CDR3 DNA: TGTGCCAGCAGTTTAAGGGGGGCCTCGAGGGAGACCCAGTACTTC
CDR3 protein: CASSLRGASRETQYF

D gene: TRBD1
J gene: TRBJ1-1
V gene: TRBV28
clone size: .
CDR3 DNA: TGTGCCAGCAGTTTTCAGGACAGGTCGGGAACTGAAGCTTTCTTT
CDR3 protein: CASSFQDRSGTEAFF

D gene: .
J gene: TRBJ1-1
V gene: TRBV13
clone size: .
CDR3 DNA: TGTGCCAGCAGCTTAGGCCTAGGGCAGAACACTGAAGCTTTCTTT
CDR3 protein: CASSLGLGQNTEAFF

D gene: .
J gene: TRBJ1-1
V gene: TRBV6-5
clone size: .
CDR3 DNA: TGTGCCAGCCGTAATAGGAACACTGAAGCTTTCTTT
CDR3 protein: CASRNRNTEAFF

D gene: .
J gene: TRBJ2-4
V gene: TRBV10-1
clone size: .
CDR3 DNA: TGCGCCAGCAGGGACAGTGGGGGGGGGCGTAAAGCCAAAAACATTCAGTACTTC
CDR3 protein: CASRDSGGGRKAKNIQYF

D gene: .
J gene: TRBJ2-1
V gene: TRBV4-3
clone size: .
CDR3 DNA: TGCGCCAGCAGCCCTATGGGGCCGGGGGATGAGCAGTTCTTC
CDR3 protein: CASSPMGPGDEQFF

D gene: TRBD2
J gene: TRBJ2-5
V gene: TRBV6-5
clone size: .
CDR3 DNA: TGTGCCAGCAGTTACAGGACTAGTAATAAGGCGACCCAGTACTTC
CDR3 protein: CASSYRTSNKATQYF

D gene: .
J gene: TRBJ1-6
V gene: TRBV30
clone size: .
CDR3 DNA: TGTGCCTGGAGTGGTCAGGGGAATTCACCCCTCCACTTT
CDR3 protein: CAWSGQGNSPLHF

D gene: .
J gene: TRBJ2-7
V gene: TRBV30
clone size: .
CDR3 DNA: TGTGCCTGGAGTACCTCGGACCTTTACGAGCAGTACTTC
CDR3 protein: CAWSTSDLYEQYF

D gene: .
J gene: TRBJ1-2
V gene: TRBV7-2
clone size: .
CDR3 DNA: TGTGCCAGCAGCTTAGCTAAGGACATTAACTATGGCTACACCTTC
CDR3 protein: CASSLAKDINYGYTF

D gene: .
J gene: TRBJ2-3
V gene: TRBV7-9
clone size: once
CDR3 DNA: TGTGCCAGCAGCGTAGGACAGTCAAGTTTTAGCACAGATACGCAGTATTTT
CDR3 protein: CASSVGQSSFSTDTQYF

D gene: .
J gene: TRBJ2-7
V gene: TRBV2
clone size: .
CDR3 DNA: TGTGCCAGCAAGGTGGAGGCGGGGATTTCCTACGAGCAGTACTTC
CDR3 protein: CASKVEAGISYEQYF

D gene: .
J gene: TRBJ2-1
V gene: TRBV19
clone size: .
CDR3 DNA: TGTGCCAGTAGTGTGAGCTGGGACGCCTACAATGAGCAGTTCTTC
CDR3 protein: CASSVSWDAYNEQFF

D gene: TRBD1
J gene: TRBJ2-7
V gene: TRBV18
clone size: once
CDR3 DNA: TGTGCCAGCTCACAGACAGGGGGCAGCGAGCAGTACTTC
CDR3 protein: CASSQTGGSEQYF

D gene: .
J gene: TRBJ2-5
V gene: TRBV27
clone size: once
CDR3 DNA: TGTGCCAGCAGACGGTACAGGAACGAAGAGACCCAGTACTTC
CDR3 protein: CASRRYRNEETQYF

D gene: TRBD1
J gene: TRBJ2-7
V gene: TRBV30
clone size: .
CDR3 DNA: TGTGCCTGGAGCGTGGGACAGAACGCCTACGAGCAGTACTTC
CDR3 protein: CAWSVGQNAYEQYF

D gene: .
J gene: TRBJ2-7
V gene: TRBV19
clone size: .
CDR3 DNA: TGTGCCAGTAGTTCGTGGGTCAGCGGCTACGAGCAGTACTTC
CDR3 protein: CASSSWVSGYEQYF

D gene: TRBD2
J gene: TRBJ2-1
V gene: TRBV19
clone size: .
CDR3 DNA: TGTGCCAGTAGCCTAGTAGGGACTAGCGGGATCGGCTCCTACAATGAGCAGTTCTTC
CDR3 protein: CASSLVGTSGIGSYNEQFF

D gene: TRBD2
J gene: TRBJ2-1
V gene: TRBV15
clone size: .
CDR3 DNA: TGTGCCACCAGCATAGGACTAGATGCCGATGAGCAGTTCTTC
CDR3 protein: CATSIGLDADEQFF

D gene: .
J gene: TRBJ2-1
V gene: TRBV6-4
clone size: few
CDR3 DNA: TGTGCCAGCGGCGGGGGAGGGGGCGCCTACAATGAGCAGTTCTTC
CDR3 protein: CASGGGGGAYNEQFF

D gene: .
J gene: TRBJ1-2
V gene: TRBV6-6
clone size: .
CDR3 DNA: TGTGCCAGCAGGGACACCGGGACTAACTATGGCTACACCTTC
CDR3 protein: CASRDTGTNYGYTF

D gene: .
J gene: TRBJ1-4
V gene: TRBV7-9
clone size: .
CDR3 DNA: TGTGCCAGCAGCTTAGCCCCGGGCGGGGACGACGGTGTAGGCGAAAAACTGTTTTTT
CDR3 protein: CASSLAPGGDDGVGEKLFF

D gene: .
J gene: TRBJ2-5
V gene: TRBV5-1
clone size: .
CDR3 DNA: TGCGCCAGCAGCTTTGGAGAGACCCAGTACTTC
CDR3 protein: CASSFGETQYF

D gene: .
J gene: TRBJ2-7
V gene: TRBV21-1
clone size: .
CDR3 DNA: TGTGCCAGCAGCCCGGGGCTTACGAAGGCCTACGAGCAGTACTTC
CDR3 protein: CASSPGLTKAYEQYF

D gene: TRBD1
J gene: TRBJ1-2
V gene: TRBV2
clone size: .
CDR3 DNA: TGTGCCAGCAGTGAAGTGGGACAGTACTATGGCTACACCTTC
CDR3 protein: CASSEVGQYYGYTF

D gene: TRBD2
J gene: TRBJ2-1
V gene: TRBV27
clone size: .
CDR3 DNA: TGTGCCAGCAGTCCAGCAGCGGGAGGGAGGGAGGAGCAGTTCTTC
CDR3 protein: CASSPAAGGREEQFF

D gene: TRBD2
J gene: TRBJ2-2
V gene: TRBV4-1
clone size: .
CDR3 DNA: TGCGCCAGCAGTCGGGTCACATCCTATAGCGGGCGGAACACCGGGGAGCTGTTTTTT
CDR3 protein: CASSRVTSYSGRNTGELFF

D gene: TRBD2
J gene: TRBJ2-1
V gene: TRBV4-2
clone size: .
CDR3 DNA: TGTGCCAGCAGCCAAGGACTAGCGGGAATAAATGAGCAGTTCTTC
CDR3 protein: CASSQGLAGINEQFF